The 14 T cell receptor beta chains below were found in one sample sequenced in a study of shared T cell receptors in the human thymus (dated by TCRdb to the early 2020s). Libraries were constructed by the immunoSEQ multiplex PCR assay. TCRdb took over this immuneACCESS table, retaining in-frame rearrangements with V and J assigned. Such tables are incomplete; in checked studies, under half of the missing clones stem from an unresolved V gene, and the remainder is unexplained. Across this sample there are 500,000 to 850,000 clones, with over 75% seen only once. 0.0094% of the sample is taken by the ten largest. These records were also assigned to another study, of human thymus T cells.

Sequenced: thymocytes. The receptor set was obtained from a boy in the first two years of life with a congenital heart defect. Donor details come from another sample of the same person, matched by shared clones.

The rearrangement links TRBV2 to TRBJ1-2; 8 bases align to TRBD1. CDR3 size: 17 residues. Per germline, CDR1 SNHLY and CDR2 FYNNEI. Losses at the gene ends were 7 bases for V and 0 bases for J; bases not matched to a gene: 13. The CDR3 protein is CASIPKIRDRPNYGYTF. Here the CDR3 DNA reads TGTGCCAGCATACCTAAGATTCGGGACAGGCCTAACTATGGCTACACCTTC. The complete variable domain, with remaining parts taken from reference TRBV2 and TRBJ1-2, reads EPEVTQTPSHQVTQMGQEVILRCVPISNHLYFYWYRQILGQKVEFLVSFYNNEISEKSEIFDDQFSVERPDGSNFTLKIRSTKLEDSAMYFCASIPKIRDRPNYGYTFGSGTRLTVV.

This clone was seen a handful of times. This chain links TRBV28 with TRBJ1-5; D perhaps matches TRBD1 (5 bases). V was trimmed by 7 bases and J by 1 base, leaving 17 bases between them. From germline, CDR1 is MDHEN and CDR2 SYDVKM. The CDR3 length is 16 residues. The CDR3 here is CASKPNRGSSNQPQHF. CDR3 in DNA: TGTGCCAGCAAACCAAATCGGGGGTCGAGCAATCAGCCCCAGCATTTT.

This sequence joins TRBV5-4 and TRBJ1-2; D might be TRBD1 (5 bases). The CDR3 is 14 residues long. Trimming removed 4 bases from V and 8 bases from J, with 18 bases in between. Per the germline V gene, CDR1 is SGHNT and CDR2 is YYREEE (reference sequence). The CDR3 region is CASSGGGGFAGYTF. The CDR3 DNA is TGTGCCAGCAGCGGGGGTGGGGGGTTTGCAGGCTACACCTTC.

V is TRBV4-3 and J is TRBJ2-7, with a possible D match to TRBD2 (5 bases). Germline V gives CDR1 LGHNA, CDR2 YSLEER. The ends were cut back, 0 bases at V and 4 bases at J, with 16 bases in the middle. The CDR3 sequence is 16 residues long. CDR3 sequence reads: CASSQDTTRGFYEQYF. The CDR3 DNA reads TGCGCCAGCAGCCAAGACACGACCAGAGGGTTTTACGAGCAGTACTTC.

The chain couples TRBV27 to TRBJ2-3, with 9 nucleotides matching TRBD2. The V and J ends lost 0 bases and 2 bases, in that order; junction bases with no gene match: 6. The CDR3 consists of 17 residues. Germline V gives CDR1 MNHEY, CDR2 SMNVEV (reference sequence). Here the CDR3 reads CASSLSFSGGYTDTQYF. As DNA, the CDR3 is TGTGCCAGCAGTTTATCGTTTAGCGGGGGTTACACAGATACGCAGTATTTT.

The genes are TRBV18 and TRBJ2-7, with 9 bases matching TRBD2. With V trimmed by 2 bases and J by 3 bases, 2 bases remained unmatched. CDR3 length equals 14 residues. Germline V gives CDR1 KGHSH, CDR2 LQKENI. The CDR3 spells CASSPSTSGYEQYF. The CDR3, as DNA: TGTGCCAGCTCACCATCGACTAGCGGCTACGAGCAGTACTTC. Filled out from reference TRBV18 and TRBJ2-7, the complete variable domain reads NAGVMQNPRHLVRRRGQEARLRCSPMKGHSHVYWYRQLPEEGLKFMVYLQKENIIDESGMPKERFSAEFPKEGPSILRIQQVVRGDSAAYFCASSPSTSGYEQYFGPGTRLTVT.

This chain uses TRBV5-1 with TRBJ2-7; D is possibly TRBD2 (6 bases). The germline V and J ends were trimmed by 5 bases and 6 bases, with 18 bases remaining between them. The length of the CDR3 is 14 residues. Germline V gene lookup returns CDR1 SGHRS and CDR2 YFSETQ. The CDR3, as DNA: TGCGCCAGCAGGGACTACCATGACCGCCCCGAGCAGTACTTC. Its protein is CASRDYHDRPEQYF.

CDR3 amino acids: CASSSGGRLQFF. The CDR3 DNA is TGTGCCAGCAGCTCGGGGGGGCGCCTCCAGTTCTTC. The J gene is TRBJ2-1, the V gene TRBV5-6; 8 bases align to TRBD2. The V gene end was trimmed by 3 bases and the J gene end by 13 bases; junction bases not matched to a gene: 6. This CDR3 comprises 12 residues. Germline V gene lookup returns CDR1 SGHDT and CDR2 YYEEEE.

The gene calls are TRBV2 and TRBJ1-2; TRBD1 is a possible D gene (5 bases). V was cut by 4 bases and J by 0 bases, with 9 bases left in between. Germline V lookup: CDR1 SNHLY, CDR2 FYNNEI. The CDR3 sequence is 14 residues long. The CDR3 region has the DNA TGTGCCAGCAGTGTTCAGGGCACTAACTATGGCTACACCTTC. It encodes CASSVQGTNYGYTF. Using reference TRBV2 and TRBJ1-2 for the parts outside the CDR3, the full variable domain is EPEVTQTPSHQVTQMGQEVILRCVPISNHLYFYWYRQILGQKVEFLVSFYNNEISEKSEIFDDQFSVERPDGSNFTLKIRSTKLEDSAMYFCASSVQGTNYGYTFGSGTRLTVV.

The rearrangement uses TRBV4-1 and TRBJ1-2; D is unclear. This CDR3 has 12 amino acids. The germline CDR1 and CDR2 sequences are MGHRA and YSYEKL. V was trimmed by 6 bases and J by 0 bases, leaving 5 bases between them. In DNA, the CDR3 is TGCGCCAGCAGGGCCTCTAACTATGGCTACACCTTC. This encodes CASRASNYGYTF.

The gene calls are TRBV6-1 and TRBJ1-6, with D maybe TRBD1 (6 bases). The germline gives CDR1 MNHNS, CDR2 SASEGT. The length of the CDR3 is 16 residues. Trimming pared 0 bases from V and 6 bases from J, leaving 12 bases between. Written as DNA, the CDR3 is TGTGCCAGCAGTGAAGCGCTTGGACAGAGTAATTCACCCCTCCACTTT. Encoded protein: CASSEALGQSNSPLHF.

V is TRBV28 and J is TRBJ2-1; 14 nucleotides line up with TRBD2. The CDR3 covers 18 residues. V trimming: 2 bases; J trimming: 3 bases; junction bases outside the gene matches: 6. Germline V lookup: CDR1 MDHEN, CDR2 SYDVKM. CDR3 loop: CASSLVRTSGGNYNEQFF. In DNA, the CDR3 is TGTGCCAGCAGTTTAGTTCGGACTAGCGGGGGGAACTACAATGAGCAGTTCTTC.

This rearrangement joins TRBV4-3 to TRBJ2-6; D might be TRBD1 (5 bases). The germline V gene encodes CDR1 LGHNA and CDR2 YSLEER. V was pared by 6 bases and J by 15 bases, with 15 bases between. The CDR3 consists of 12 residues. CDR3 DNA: TGCGCCAGCAGGCAAAGTCCAGGGCCCCTGACTTTC. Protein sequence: CASRQSPGPLTF.

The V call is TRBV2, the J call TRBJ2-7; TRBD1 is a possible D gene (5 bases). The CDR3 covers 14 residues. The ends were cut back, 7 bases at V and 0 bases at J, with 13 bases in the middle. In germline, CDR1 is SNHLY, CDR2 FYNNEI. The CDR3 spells CASNRSFSSYEQYF. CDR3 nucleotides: TGTGCCAGCAACAGGTCCTTTAGCTCCTACGAGCAGTACTTC.